What follows are 32 T cell receptor beta chains derived from one specimen sequenced in a study of regulatory T cells in long-lasting Graves disease. Library construction for TCR beta used iRepertoire HTBI primers and Arm-PCR of CDR3 regions. One entry per CDR3 protein, called by TCRdb with MiXCR from the multiplex PCR reads. This sample carries under 450,000 distinct CDR3 sequences, 12% of them seen once, and the ten largest clones take approximately 17%. Sample time point: newly diagnosed GD, antithyroid drugs for less than 3 months. RNA extracted from PBMCs served as the sequencing template. The data also belong to a second study, concerning T cells in Graves' hyperthyroidism and ophthalmopathy.

The specimen comprised peripheral blood mononuclear cells (PBMCs), sampled at new diagnosis, from a patient treated with antithyroid drugs. These receptors were obtained from a woman aged 18-35 years with Graves disease.

CDR3 in DNA: TGCGCCAGCAGCCAAGTTAAGGGCATCAACAATGAGCAGTTCTTC. This encodes CASSQVKGINNEQFF. The chain couples TRBV4-3 to TRBJ2-1; D is uncertain. Trimming cost V 1 base and J 5 bases, with 12 bases left between them. Per germline, CDR1 LGHNA and CDR2 YSLEER. The CDR3 length is 15 residues.

In this sample, this clonotype turned up a few times. One end of the junction fails to match germline, which may point to a read error. The rearrangement uses TRBV2 and TRBJ2-3; maybe TRBD2 (6 bases). Germline V gene data show CDR1 as SNHLY and CDR2 as FYNNEI. The CDR3 is made up of 16 amino acids. In DNA form, the CDR3 reads TGTGCCAGCAGTGACGTGGCGGGGAGAGGCACAGATACGCAGTTTTTT. It encodes CASSDVAGRGTDTQFF.

About this clonotype: A single base separates this from a much larger clone, so it may be a read error. The gene calls are TRBV6-1 and TRBJ1-1; TRBD1 agrees at 7 bases. Looked up from germline, CDR1 is MNHNS and CDR2 is SASEGT. There are 13 residues in the CDR3. CDR3 DNA: TGTGCCAGCAGAAACAGGGGACACACTGAAGCTCTCTTT. Translated, it gives CASRNRGHTEALF.

At least ten counts were recorded for this clonotype. V gene TRBV12-3 or TRBV12-4 combines with J gene TRBJ1-5; D might be TRBD1 (5 bases). V was trimmed by 1 base and J by 7 bases, leaving 8 bases between them. The CDR3 is made up of 13 amino acids. CDR3 coding DNA: TGTGCCAGCAGTTTAGGGAGGGGACAGCCCCAGCATTTT. This translates into CASSLGRGQPQHF.

This clonotype was counted at least ten times. The chain joins TRBV11-1 to TRBJ2-1; 10 bases match TRBD1. Germline V lookup: CDR1 SGHAT, CDR2 FQDESV (reference sequence). V was clipped by 4 bases and J by 6 bases; unmatched bases: 3. This CDR3 has 14 amino acids. This CDR3 reads CASSSWTGGNEQFF. The CDR3 nucleotides are TGTGCCAGCAGCTCATGGACAGGGGGCAATGAGCAGTTCTTC.

This clonotype is a singleton in its sample. A clone one base away is much larger, so this may be a read error. This chain connects TRBV7-3 to TRBJ2-7; no definite D call. CDR1 is SGHTA and CDR2 is FQGTGA in the germline V gene. The CDR3 spans 14 residues. CDR3 in amino acids: CAGSSPGRTYEQYF. CDR3 bases: TGTGCCGGCAGCTCCCCTGGTAGAACCTACGAGCAGTACTTC.

The chain employs TRBV28 and TRBJ2-3; D not resolved. The CDR3 sequence is 15 residues long. Germline values: CDR1 MDHEN, CDR2 SYDVKM. V shed 4 bases and J shed 0 bases, with 11 bases lying between them. CDR3 residues: CASSWEGISTDTQYF. CDR3 DNA: TGTGCCAGCAGTTGGGAAGGGATTAGCACAGATACGCAGTATTTT. Drawing the rest from reference TRBV28 and TRBJ2-3, the complete variable domain is DVKVTQSSRYLVKRTGEKVFLECVQDMDHENMFWYRQDPGLGLRLIYFSYDVKMKEKGDIPEGYSVSREKKERFSLILESASTNQTSMYLCASSWEGISTDTQYFGPGTRLTVL.

The rearrangement joins TRBV12-3 or TRBV12-4 to TRBJ1-5; TRBD1 agrees at 9 bases. V dropped 6 bases and J dropped 3; count of bases not matched to a gene: 9. The CDR3 extends over 16 amino acids. Here the CDR3 reads CASRSAGTGNNQPQHF. CDR3 in DNA: TGTGCCAGCAGGTCGGCCGGGACAGGGAACAATCAGCCCCAGCATTTT.

The chain links TRBV11-3 to TRBJ2-1; unclear D gene. Germline V gene data show CDR1 as SGHNT and CDR2 as YENEEA. The CDR3 has 14 amino acids. Trimming removed 5 bases at V and 7 bases at J, with 15 bases between. The CDR3 sequence is CASSQAGMVNEQFF. CDR3 nucleotide sequence: TGTGCCAGCAGCCAGGCCGGAATGGTGAATGAGCAGTTCTTC.

The chain links TRBV6-2 or TRBV6-3 to TRBJ2-1, with 7 bases identical to TRBD2. CDR3 length: 15 residues. Germline V gene sequence: CDR1 MNHEY, CDR2 SVGEGT. V shed 2 bases and J 2 bases; nucleotides not matched to a gene: 3. CDR3 in DNA: TGTGCCAGCAGTTACGGCGGGAGAACCTACAATGAGCAGTTCTTC. Encoded protein: CASSYGGRTYNEQFF.

This clonotype appeared many times. The chain has TRBV12-3 or TRBV12-4 and TRBJ2-2; the match to TRBD2 covers 9 bases. Trimming cost V 6 bases and J 2 bases; bases outside gene matches: 7. The CDR3 consists of 16 residues. CDR3 nucleotides: TGTGCCAGCAGCCCTCTAGCGGGAAGAAACACCGGGGAGCTGTTTTTT. Encoded protein: CASSPLAGRNTGELFF.

The chain employs TRBV18 and TRBJ2-5, with a tentative D call TRBD1 (7 bases). The CDR3 runs to 15 residues. Germline V CDR1 and CDR2: KGHSH, LQKENI. V was trimmed by 5 bases and J by 5 bases, leaving 18 bases between them. DNA of the CDR3: TGTGCCAGCTCATCGGGAGACAGGGTCCGGGAGACCCAGTACTTC. It specifies CASSSGDRVRETQYF.

This clonotype was detected only a few times. V usage is TRBV20-1 and J usage is TRBJ2-7; TRBD2 aligns across 8 bases. J was trimmed by 6 bases and V by 3 bases; bases with no gene match: 10. This CDR3 is built from 14 residues. Germline loops: CDR1 DFQATT, CDR2 SNEGSKA (reference sequence). The CDR3 is CSASGLAGRGEQYF. The CDR3 DNA follows: TGCAGTGCTAGTGGGCTAGCGGGCAGGGGCGAGCAGTACTTC.

In this sample, this clonotype turned up many times. The J gene is TRBJ2-5, the V gene TRBV28, with D unclear. Trimming removed 6 bases from V and 2 bases from J, with 22 bases in between. The CDR3 is made up of 17 amino acids. Per germline, CDR1 MDHEN and CDR2 SYDVKM. CDR3 residues: CASSPLNSGRQQETQYF. For the CDR3, the DNA is TGTGCCAGCAGCCCCCTTAACAGTGGACGGCAACAAGAGACCCAGTACTTC.

This clonotype has ten or more counts. This chain connects TRBV12-3 or TRBV12-4 to TRBJ2-2; the match to TRBD1 covers 7 bases. The CDR3 covers 15 residues. Losses at the gene ends were 6 bases for V and 2 bases for J; bases not matched to a gene: 6. The CDR3 DNA sequence: TGTGCCAGCAGCTTAAGACAGGGAAACACCGGGGAGCTGTTTTTT. Amino acids: CASSLRQGNTGELFF.

This clonotype appeared many times. The chain joins TRBV15 to TRBJ1-4; no definite D call. Germline CDR1 LNHNV, CDR2 YYDKDF (reference sequence). The CDR3 has 14 residues. Trimming cost V 4 bases and J 0 bases, with 6 bases left between them. The CDR3 reads CATSTFSTNEKLFF. The CDR3 nucleotides read TGTGCCACCAGCACTTTCTCAACTAATGAAAAACTGTTTTTT.

The rearrangement joins TRBV11-3 to TRBJ2-3, with D hard to call. The CDR3 runs 15 residues. Germline lookup yields CDR1 SGHNT and CDR2 YENEEA. Trimming stripped 0 bases from V and 1 base from J, with 8 bases between. CDR3 sequence (DNA): TGTGCCAGCAGCTTAGATACAACAGGCACAGATACGCAGTATTTT. As protein: CASSLDTTGTDTQYF.

This chain connects TRBV20-1 to TRBJ1-2, with D unresolved. V lost 5 bases and J lost 7, with 17 bases in between. This CDR3 is built from 13 residues. Germline V lookup: CDR1 DFQATT, CDR2 SNEGSKA (reference sequence). CDR3 loop: CSAVRTRDSGYTF. CDR3 DNA sequence: TGCAGTGCTGTAAGAACGAGGGATTCTGGCTACACCTTC.

This clonotype was counted once. V is TRBV27 and J is TRBJ2-3; 14 bases are a match to TRBD2. V shed 4 bases and J 4 bases; nucleotides not matched to a gene: 7. The CDR3 is 17 amino acids. Per germline, CDR1 MNHEY and CDR2 SMNVEV (reference sequence). The CDR3 DNA sequence: TGTGCCAGCAGTTCCAGACTAGCGGGAGGGCCGGCAGATACGCAGTATTTT. It encodes CASSSRLAGGPADTQYF.

This clonotype was picked up many times. The chain is built from TRBV12-3 or TRBV12-4 and TRBJ2-5; D is uncertain. Trimming cost V 6 bases and J 5 bases, with 10 bases left between them. The CDR3 has 12 amino acids. CDR3 DNA: TGTGCCAGCAGCCTCGCCTTGGAGACCCAGTACTTC. This translates into CASSLALETQYF.

The sample holds many counts of this clonotype. The chain is built from TRBV20-1 and TRBJ1-1; D may be TRBD1 (6 bases). Per the germline V gene, CDR1 is DFQATT and CDR2 is SNEGSKA (reference sequence). V lost 6 bases and J lost 1, with 15 bases in between. The CDR3 has 14 amino acids. The CDR3 sequence: CSATRGRPNTEAFF. CDR3 DNA: TGCAGTGCGACCCGGGGGCGGCCGAACACTGAAGCTTTCTTT.

Ten or more counts support this clonotype. The chain carries TRBV2 and TRBJ2-5; D is perhaps TRBD1 (5 bases). This CDR3 contains 13 residues. V shed 6 bases and J shed 5 bases, with 13 bases lying between them. In germline, CDR1 is SNHLY, CDR2 FYNNEI. This chain's CDR3 is CASSQDSEETQYF. CDR3 sequence (DNA): TGTGCCAGCAGCCAAGACAGCGAGGAGACCCAGTACTTC.

This clonotype has a count of ten or more. J is TRBJ2-7 and V is TRBV19; 7 positions match TRBD1. The germline gives CDR1 LNHDA, CDR2 SQIVND (reference sequence). The CDR3 has 14 residues. The V gene end was trimmed by 5 bases and the J gene end by 2 bases; junction bases not matched to a gene: 6. As DNA, the CDR3 is TGTGCCAGTAGTGTCCGGGACAGACCCTACGAGCAGTACGTC. Encoded protein: CASSVRDRPYEQYV.

The sample holds many counts of this clonotype. The chain has TRBV20-1 and TRBJ1-1; tentative D call: TRBD1 (5 bases). The CDR3 extends over 12 amino acids. The V end lost 4 bases, the J end lost 5 bases, and 11 bases lay between the germline ends. Germline V lookup: CDR1 DFQATT, CDR2 SNEGSKA (reference sequence). Here the CDR3 DNA reads TGCAGTGCTACCCAGGGAATGACTGAAGCTTTCTTT. Translation: CSATQGMTEAFF.

This chain uses TRBV20-1 with TRBJ2-3; 12 bases agree with TRBD2. V shed 0 bases and J 1 base; nucleotides not matched to a gene: 8. This CDR3 comprises 18 residues. CDR1 and CDR2 from the germline V gene are DFQATT and SNEGSKA (reference sequence). Here the CDR3 reads CSAREASGRAGGTDTQYF. As DNA, the CDR3 is TGCAGTGCTAGAGAGGCTAGCGGGAGGGCCGGAGGCACAGATACGCAGTATTTT.

Ten or more counts support this clonotype. Here the CDR3 DNA reads TGCAGTGCCCCCCACCAGCTCCCTCACACAGATACGCAGTATTTT. This sequence encodes CSAPHQLPHTDTQYF. The gene calls are TRBV20-1 and TRBJ2-3; D not certain. There are 15 residues in the CDR3. The germline V gene encodes CDR1 DFQATT and CDR2 SNEGSKA (reference sequence). With 6 bases removed from V and 2 bases from J, the gap between germline ends came to 18 bases.

This clonotype was counted ten times or more. This rearrangement joins TRBV6-1 to TRBJ2-3, with 11 bases matching TRBD2. The J segment lost 2 bases and the V segment lost 6 bases, leaving 10 bases of the junction unmatched. Germline values: CDR1 MNHNS, CDR2 SASEGT. The CDR3 is made up of 17 amino acids. The CDR3, as DNA: TGTGCCAGCAGCCGCCAACTAGCGGGGGCCCTCACAGATACGCAGTATTTT. It is translated as CASSRQLAGALTDTQYF.

This clonotype was seen repeatedly, ten times or more. J is TRBJ1-1 and V is TRBV11-1, with D possibly TRBD1 on 6 matching bases. The CDR3 loop spans 15 amino acids. Looked up from germline, CDR1 is SGHAT and CDR2 is FQDESV (reference sequence). Trimming took 5 bases from V and 5 from J, leaving 18 bases between them. DNA for the CDR3: TGTGCCAGCAGCGCAAACAGGGTGGACGTGACTGAAGCTTTCTTT. As protein: CASSANRVDVTEAFF.

The rearrangement uses TRBV12-5 and TRBJ1-3, with D possibly TRBD1 on 5 matching bases. In germline, CDR1 is LGHNT, CDR2 FRNRAP. V lost 3 bases to trimming and J lost 3 bases, with 15 bases between them. The length of the CDR3 is 16 residues. CDR3 coding DNA: TGTGCTAGTGGTTTCTCGCCTGGGGCAAATGGAAACACCATATATTTT. Amino acids: CASGFSPGANGNTIYF.

The chain uses TRBV7-8 and TRBJ1-4; TRBD1 agrees at 10 bases. The ends lost 1 base at V and 6 bases at J; junction bases unmatched: 5. Germline values: CDR1 SGHVS, CDR2 FQNEAQ. This CDR3 is 16 amino acids long. The CDR3 sequence is CASSLGYGQGDEKLFF. Here the CDR3 DNA reads TGTGCCAGCAGCTTAGGATACGGACAGGGGGATGAAAAACTGTTTTTT. The whole variable domain, remainder taken from reference TRBV7-8 and TRBJ1-4, is GAGVSQSPRYKVAKRGQDVALRCDPISGHVSLFWYQQALGQGPEFLTYFQNEAQLDKSGLPSDRFFAERPEGSVSTLKIQRTQQEDSAVYLCASSLGYGQGDEKLFFGSGTQLSVL.

V and J are TRBV2 and TRBJ2-7; 10 bases fit TRBD2. The J segment lost 5 bases and the V segment lost 3 bases, leaving 7 bases of the junction unmatched. The CDR3 loop spans 15 amino acids. Germline V gene lookup returns CDR1 SNHLY and CDR2 FYNNEI. In DNA, the CDR3 is TGTGCCAGCAGTGATGAACGGAGCGGGGGGGACGAGCAGTACGTC. Protein product: CASSDERSGGDEQYV.

The table lists this clonotype with many counts. The chain employs TRBV20-1 and TRBJ2-3; no firm D call. V was clipped by 7 bases and J by 6 bases, with 20 bases between them. The CDR3 totals 14 residues. Germline assignment: CDR1 DFQATT and CDR2 SNEGSKA (reference sequence). CDR3 protein: CSVEAGPAVDTQYF. CDR3 sequence (DNA): TGCAGTGTAGAGGCTGGGCCCGCGGTGGATACGCAGTATTTT.